This T cell receptor (beta chain) emerged from a study of blood T cell repertoires in COVID-19. Under the authors' procedure: Amplified reference gene primers provided the basis for estimating nucleated cell counts. Sequencing was performed with immunoSEQ multiplex PCR; in TCRdb, only in-frame clones are kept and a portion is missing. That table supplies the V and J calls and clone size; D and trimming were determined from the DNA. The sample has tens of thousands of clones; approximately 89% are singletons. The CDR3 has 19 amino acids. Looked up from germline, CDR1 is LGHNA and CDR2 is YSLEER. The ends were cut back, 0 bases at V and 0 bases at J, with 18 bases in the middle.

The sequencing sample was made of peripheral blood. The V gene is TRBV4-3, the J gene TRBJ1-5; maybe TRBD1 (6 bases). The origin of this receptor is a human donor in a cohort sampled during active COVID-19. Here the CDR3 reads CASSQDHVAGASSNQPQHF. DNA of the CDR3: TGCGCCAGCAGCCAAGATCATGTTGCGGGGGCGTCTAGCAATCAGCCCCAGCATTTT.